A selection of T cell receptor beta chains follows, all from one sample in a study of shared clonotypes between healthy human individuals. Profiling relied on immunoSEQ multiplex PCR, and the TCRdb table lists in-frame clones only, not all of them. The table lists approximately 470,000 clones, about 72% of them singletons. The sequenced sample consisted of PBMCs. The receptor source for this set is a woman between 40 and 50 years old in good health. Some clones in this sample may be carry-over from other donors' samples. The CDR3 runs from the conserved cysteine through the conserved F or W. The D gene is left open where the match is weak. The listing skips clone size in some rows; elsewhere it reads once, few, many or a size class.

v_gene: TRBV5-1; abundance: .; j_gene: TRBJ2-1; d_gene: TRBD2; CDR3nt: TGCGCCAGCAGCTTACTAGCGGGGAGATACAATGAGCAGTTCTTC; CDR3aa: CASSLLAGRYNEQFF
v_gene: TRBV7-2; abundance: .; j_gene: TRBJ2-3; d_gene: TRBD2; CDR3nt: TGTGCCAGCAGCTTTTCCATAGCGGGAGGCGCAGATACGCAGTATTTT; CDR3aa: CASSFSIAGGADTQYF
v_gene: TRBV27; abundance: .; j_gene: TRBJ2-7; d_gene: .; CDR3nt: TGTGCCCCACGACCCGACGGACACTTCTCCTACGAGCAGTACTTC; CDR3aa: CAPRPDGHFSYEQYF
v_gene: TRBV9; abundance: .; j_gene: TRBJ2-5; d_gene: TRBD1; CDR3nt: TGTGCCAGCAGCGTAGTTGGGACAGGGGGCGCAGAGACCCAGTACTTC; CDR3aa: CASSVVGTGGAETQYF
v_gene: TRBV7-9; abundance: .; j_gene: TRBJ2-4; d_gene: TRBD1; CDR3nt: TGTGCCAGCAGCTTAGCCCCCGGACAGGGAAACATTCAGTACTTC; CDR3aa: CASSLAPGQGNIQYF
v_gene: TRBV11-2; abundance: .; j_gene: TRBJ2-7; d_gene: TRBD2; CDR3nt: TGTGCCAGCAGCCTCGGGCGGGAGGTCCACGAGCAGTACTTC; CDR3aa: CASSLGREVHEQYF
v_gene: TRBV5-1; abundance: .; j_gene: TRBJ1-2; d_gene: TRBD1; CDR3nt: TGCGCCAGCAGCTCTCAGGGGGACACAGCTAACTATGGCTACACCTTC; CDR3aa: CASSSQGDTANYGYTF
v_gene: TRBV7-2; abundance: many; j_gene: TRBJ2-5; d_gene: .; CDR3nt: TGTGCCAGCAGCTTTGCAGGGGAAGAGACCCAGTACTTC; CDR3aa: CASSFAGEETQYF
v_gene: TRBV18; abundance: .; j_gene: TRBJ2-5; d_gene: .; CDR3nt: TGTGCCAGCTCCATTACGCGGCAGCAAGAGACCCAGTACTTC; CDR3aa: CASSITRQQETQYF
v_gene: TRBV6-1; abundance: .; j_gene: TRBJ1-2; d_gene: TRBD1; CDR3nt: TGTGCCAGCAGTGAGACAGGGAGGGGAGGCTACACCTTC; CDR3aa: CASSETGRGGYTF
v_gene: TRBV9; abundance: .; j_gene: TRBJ1-1; d_gene: .; CDR3nt: TGTGCCAGCAGCGTAGGAAACAGGGCTTCAGAAGCTTTCTTT; CDR3aa: CASSVGNRASEAFF
v_gene: TRBV18; abundance: .; j_gene: TRBJ2-2; d_gene: TRBD1; CDR3nt: TGTGCCAGCTCACAAATCCAGTCAGGGGGCGCGAACACCGGGGAGCTGTTTTTT; CDR3aa: CASSQIQSGGANTGELFF
v_gene: TRBV2; abundance: .; j_gene: TRBJ1-2; d_gene: .; CDR3nt: TGTGCCAGCAGTGAATACGGGCCTGGCTACACCTTC; CDR3aa: CASSEYGPGYTF
v_gene: TRBV7-2; abundance: few; j_gene: TRBJ2-4; d_gene: .; CDR3nt: TGTGCCAGCAGCCAGCTACAGGGAACCAAAAACATTCAGTACTTC; CDR3aa: CASSQLQGTKNIQYF
v_gene: TRBV6-5; abundance: .; j_gene: TRBJ1-2; d_gene: .; CDR3nt: TGTGCCAGCAGTTATACGACAGGTCCCTATGGCTACACCTTC; CDR3aa: CASSYTTGPYGYTF
v_gene: TRBV6-6; abundance: .; j_gene: TRBJ2-1; d_gene: .; CDR3nt: TGTGCCAGCAGTTACGTAGGCTACAATGAGCAGTTCTTC; CDR3aa: CASSYVGYNEQFF
v_gene: TRBV5-4; abundance: .; j_gene: TRBJ2-7; d_gene: .; CDR3nt: TGTGCCAGCAGCCAAGATTACCCCCCAGCGGAATCCTACGAGCAGTACTTC; CDR3aa: CASSQDYPPAESYEQYF
v_gene: TRBV7-8; abundance: .; j_gene: TRBJ1-2; d_gene: .; CDR3nt: TGTGCCAGCAGCTTCCGGGCCCAACCAGGTGGCTACACCTTC; CDR3aa: CASSFRAQPGGYTF
v_gene: TRBV6-5; abundance: .; j_gene: TRBJ1-1; d_gene: .; CDR3nt: TGTGCCAGCAGCAACAGCGCTGAAGCTTTCTTT; CDR3aa: CASSNSAEAFF
v_gene: TRBV6-1; abundance: .; j_gene: TRBJ2-7; d_gene: .; CDR3nt: TGTGCCAGCAGTTCCGGCCTAGGGGGATACGAGCAGTACTTC; CDR3aa: CASSSGLGGYEQYF
v_gene: TRBV29-1; abundance: .; j_gene: TRBJ2-1; d_gene: TRBD2; CDR3nt: TGCAGCGTTGAAGATACTAGCGGGAGTCCCAATGAGCAGTTCTTC; CDR3aa: CSVEDTSGSPNEQFF
v_gene: TRBV19; abundance: .; j_gene: TRBJ2-2; d_gene: TRBD1; CDR3nt: TGTGCCAGTAGTCCCCGGGGGCCGGGACAGGCGGGCACCGGGGAGCTGTTTTTT; CDR3aa: CASSPRGPGQAGTGELFF
v_gene: TRBV7-8; abundance: many; j_gene: TRBJ2-2; d_gene: .; CDR3nt: TGTGCCAGCAGCACACGGACGGCGCTGAACACCGGGGAGCTGTTTTTT; CDR3aa: CASSTRTALNTGELFF
v_gene: TRBV2; abundance: .; j_gene: TRBJ1-4; d_gene: .; CDR3nt: TGTGCCAGCATGTGGGCCGGTGGGGAGGAAAAACTGTTTTTT; CDR3aa: CASMWAGGEEKLFF
v_gene: TRBV9; abundance: .; j_gene: TRBJ2-7; d_gene: TRBD2; CDR3nt: TGTGCCAGCAGCCTGGGGACTAGCGGTTCCTTAACCTACGAGCAGTACTTC; CDR3aa: CASSLGTSGSLTYEQYF
v_gene: TRBV29-1; abundance: few; j_gene: TRBJ2-3; d_gene: .; CDR3nt: TGCAGCGTTGTTGGCGGGCCCCTCCTTGGAGATACGCAGTATTTT; CDR3aa: CSVVGGPLLGDTQYF
v_gene: TRBV5-1; abundance: .; j_gene: TRBJ2-7; d_gene: .; CDR3nt: TGCGCCAGCAGACGGGGCCCCTACGAGCAGTACTTC; CDR3aa: CASRRGPYEQYF
v_gene: TRBV18; abundance: .; j_gene: TRBJ2-5; d_gene: .; CDR3nt: TGTGCCAGCTCACCACTCTCGACAAAGCAAGAGACCCAGTACTTC; CDR3aa: CASSPLSTKQETQYF
v_gene: TRBV6-1; abundance: .; j_gene: TRBJ2-7; d_gene: TRBD1; CDR3nt: TGTGCCAGCAGACCAACAGGGGTGAACGAGCAGTACTTC; CDR3aa: CASRPTGVNEQYF
v_gene: TRBV15; abundance: .; j_gene: TRBJ2-5; d_gene: .; CDR3nt: TGTGCCACCAGCAGAGGACAGGCCCAAGAGACCCAGTACTTC; CDR3aa: CATSRGQAQETQYF
v_gene: TRBV6-4; abundance: .; j_gene: TRBJ2-1; d_gene: .; CDR3nt: TGTGCCAGCTGGGCCGGGACCGACTACAATGAGCAGTTCTTC; CDR3aa: CASWAGTDYNEQFF
v_gene: TRBV7-8; abundance: few; j_gene: TRBJ2-3; d_gene: TRBD2; CDR3nt: TGTGCCAGCAGCTGGAGCGGGAGGAGCACAGATACGCAGTATTTT; CDR3aa: CASSWSGRSTDTQYF
v_gene: TRBV10-3; abundance: .; j_gene: TRBJ2-7; d_gene: .; CDR3nt: TGTGCCAGCAGTTTAGGAGGCTACGAGCAGTACTTC; CDR3aa: CASSLGGYEQYF
v_gene: TRBV4-1; abundance: .; j_gene: TRBJ2-1; d_gene: .; CDR3nt: TGCGCCAGCAGCCTAGCGCCCTACAATGAGCAGTTCTTC; CDR3aa: CASSLAPYNEQFF
v_gene: TRBV7-6; abundance: .; j_gene: TRBJ1-1; d_gene: .; CDR3nt: TGTGCCAGCAGCTTAGCGACAGACTCACTGGGAACTGAAGCTTTCTTT; CDR3aa: CASSLATDSLGTEAFF
v_gene: TRBV27; abundance: .; j_gene: TRBJ2-7; d_gene: TRBD2; CDR3nt: TGTGCCAGCAGTTTACGGCTAGCGGGATTGCACGAGCAGTACTTC; CDR3aa: CASSLRLAGLHEQYF
v_gene: TRBV2; abundance: .; j_gene: TRBJ2-7; d_gene: .; CDR3nt: TGTGCCAGCAGTGACTACGAGCAGTACTTC; CDR3aa: CASSDYEQYF
v_gene: TRBV5-8; abundance: .; j_gene: TRBJ2-5; d_gene: .; CDR3nt: TGTGCCAGCAGCTTGGAGGCCTCTCAAGAGACCCAGTACTTC; CDR3aa: CASSLEASQETQYF
v_gene: TRBV25-1; abundance: .; j_gene: TRBJ1-1; d_gene: .; CDR3nt: TGTGCCAGCAGTGAAGGAGGGGCCGCTGAAGCTTTCTTT; CDR3aa: CASSEGGAAEAFF
v_gene: TRBV7-2; abundance: .; j_gene: TRBJ2-7; d_gene: .; CDR3nt: TGTGCCAGCAGCTTAGGGGGGGCCCGGCAGTACTTC; CDR3aa: CASSLGGARQYF
v_gene: TRBV30; abundance: .; j_gene: TRBJ2-7; d_gene: TRBD2; CDR3nt: TGTGCCTGGAGTGGGACTAGTCTGAGGGACGAGCAGTACTTC; CDR3aa: CAWSGTSLRDEQYF
v_gene: TRBV10-2; abundance: .; j_gene: TRBJ1-5; d_gene: .; CDR3nt: TGCGCCAGCAGTGAGTGGACACAGCCCCAGCATTTT; CDR3aa: CASSEWTQPQHF
v_gene: TRBV30; abundance: .; j_gene: TRBJ1-5; d_gene: .; CDR3nt: TGTGCCTGGAGTTCAGGAGGGGGCAATCAGCCCCAGCATTTT; CDR3aa: CAWSSGGGNQPQHF